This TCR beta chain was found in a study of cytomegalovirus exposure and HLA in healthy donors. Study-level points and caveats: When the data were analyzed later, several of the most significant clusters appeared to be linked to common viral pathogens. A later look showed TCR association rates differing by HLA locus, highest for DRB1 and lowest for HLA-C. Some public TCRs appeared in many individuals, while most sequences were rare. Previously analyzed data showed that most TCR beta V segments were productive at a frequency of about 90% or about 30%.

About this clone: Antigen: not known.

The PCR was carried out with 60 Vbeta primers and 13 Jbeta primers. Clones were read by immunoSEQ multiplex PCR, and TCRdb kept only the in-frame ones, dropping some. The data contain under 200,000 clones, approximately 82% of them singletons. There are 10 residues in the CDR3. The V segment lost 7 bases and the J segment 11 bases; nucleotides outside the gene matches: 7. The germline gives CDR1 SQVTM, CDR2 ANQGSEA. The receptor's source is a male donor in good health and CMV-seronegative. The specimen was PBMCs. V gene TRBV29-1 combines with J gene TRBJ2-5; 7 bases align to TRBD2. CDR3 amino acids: CSAGLPEQYF. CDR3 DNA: TGCAGCGCGGGACTACCAGAGCAGTACTTC. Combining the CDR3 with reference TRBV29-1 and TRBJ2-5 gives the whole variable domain SAVISQKPSRDICQRGTSLTIQCQVDSQVTMMFWYRQQPGQSLTLIATANQGSEATYESGFVIDKFPISRPNLTFSTLTVSNMSPEDSSIYLCSAGLPEQYFGPGTRLLVL.